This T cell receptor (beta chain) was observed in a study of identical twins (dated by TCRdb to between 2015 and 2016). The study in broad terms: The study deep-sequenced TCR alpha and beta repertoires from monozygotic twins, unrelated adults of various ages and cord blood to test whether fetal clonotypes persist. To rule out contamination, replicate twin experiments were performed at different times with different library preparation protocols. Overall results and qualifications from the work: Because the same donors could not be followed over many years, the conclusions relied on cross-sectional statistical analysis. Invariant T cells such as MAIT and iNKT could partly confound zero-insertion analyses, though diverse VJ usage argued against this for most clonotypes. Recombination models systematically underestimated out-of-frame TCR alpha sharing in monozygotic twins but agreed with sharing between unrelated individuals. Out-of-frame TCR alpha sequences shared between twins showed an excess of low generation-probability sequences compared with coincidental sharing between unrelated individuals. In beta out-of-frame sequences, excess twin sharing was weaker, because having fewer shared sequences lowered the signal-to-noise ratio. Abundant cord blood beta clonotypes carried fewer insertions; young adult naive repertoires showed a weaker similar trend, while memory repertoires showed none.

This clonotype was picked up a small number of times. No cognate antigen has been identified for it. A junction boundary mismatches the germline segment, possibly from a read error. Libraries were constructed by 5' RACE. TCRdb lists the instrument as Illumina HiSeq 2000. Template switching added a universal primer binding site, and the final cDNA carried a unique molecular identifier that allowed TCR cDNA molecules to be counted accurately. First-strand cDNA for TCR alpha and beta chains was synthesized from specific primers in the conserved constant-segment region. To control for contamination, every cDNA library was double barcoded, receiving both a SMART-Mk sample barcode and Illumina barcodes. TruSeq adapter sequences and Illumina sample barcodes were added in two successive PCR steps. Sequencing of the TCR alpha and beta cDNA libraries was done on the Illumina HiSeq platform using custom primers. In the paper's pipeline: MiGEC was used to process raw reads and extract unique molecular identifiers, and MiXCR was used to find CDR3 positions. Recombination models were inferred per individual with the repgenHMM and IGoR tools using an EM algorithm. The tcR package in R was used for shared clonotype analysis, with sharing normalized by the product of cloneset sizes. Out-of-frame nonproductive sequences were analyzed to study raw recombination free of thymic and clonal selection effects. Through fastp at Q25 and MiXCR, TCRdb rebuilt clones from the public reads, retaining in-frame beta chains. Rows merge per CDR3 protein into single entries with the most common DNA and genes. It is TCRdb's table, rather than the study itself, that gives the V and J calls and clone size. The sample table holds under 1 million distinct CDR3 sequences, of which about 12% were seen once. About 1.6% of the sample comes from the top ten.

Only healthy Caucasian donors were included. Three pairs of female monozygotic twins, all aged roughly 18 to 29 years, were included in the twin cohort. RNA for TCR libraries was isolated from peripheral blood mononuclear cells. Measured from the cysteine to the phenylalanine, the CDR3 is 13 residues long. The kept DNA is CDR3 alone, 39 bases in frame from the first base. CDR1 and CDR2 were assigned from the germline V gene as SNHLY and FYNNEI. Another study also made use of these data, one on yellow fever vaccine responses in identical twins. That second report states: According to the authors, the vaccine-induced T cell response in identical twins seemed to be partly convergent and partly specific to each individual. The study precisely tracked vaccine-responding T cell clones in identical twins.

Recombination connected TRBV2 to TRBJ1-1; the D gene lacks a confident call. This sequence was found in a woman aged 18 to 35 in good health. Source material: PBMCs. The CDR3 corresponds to CAGSASQNTEAFF. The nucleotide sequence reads TGCGCCGGTTCGGCATCGCAGAACACTGAAGCTTTCTTT. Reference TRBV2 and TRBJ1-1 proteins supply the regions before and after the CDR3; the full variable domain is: EPEVTQTPSHQVTQMGQEVILRCVPISNHLYFYWYRQILGQKVEFLVSFYNNEISEKSEIFDDQFSVERPDGSNFTLKIRSTKLEDSAMYFCAGSASQNTEAFFGQGTRLTVV.